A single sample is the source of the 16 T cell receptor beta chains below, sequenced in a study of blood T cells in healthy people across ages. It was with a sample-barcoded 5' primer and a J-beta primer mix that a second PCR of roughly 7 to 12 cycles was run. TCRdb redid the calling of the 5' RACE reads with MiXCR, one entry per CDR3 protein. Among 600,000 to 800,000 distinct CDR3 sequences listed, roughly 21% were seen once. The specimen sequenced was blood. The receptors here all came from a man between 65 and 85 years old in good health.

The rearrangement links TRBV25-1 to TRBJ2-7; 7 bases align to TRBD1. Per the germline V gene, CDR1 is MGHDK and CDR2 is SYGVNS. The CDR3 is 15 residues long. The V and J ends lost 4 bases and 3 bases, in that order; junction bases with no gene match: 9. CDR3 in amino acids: CASSVPQGGFYEQYF. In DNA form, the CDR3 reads TGTGCCAGCAGTGTTCCCCAAGGGGGCTTCTACGAGCAGTACTTC.

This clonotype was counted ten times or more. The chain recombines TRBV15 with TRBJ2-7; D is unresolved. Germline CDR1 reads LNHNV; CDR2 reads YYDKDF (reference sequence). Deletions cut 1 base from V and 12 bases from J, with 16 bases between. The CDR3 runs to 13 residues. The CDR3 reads CATSRVDERNLYF. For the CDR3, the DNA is TGTGCCACCAGCAGAGTTGACGAGAGAAATCTGTACTTC.

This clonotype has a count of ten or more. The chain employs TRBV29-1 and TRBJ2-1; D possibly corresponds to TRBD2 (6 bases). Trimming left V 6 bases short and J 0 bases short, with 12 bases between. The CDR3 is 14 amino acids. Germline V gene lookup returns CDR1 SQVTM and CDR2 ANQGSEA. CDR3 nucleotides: TGCAGCGTCCGCGGGACTCCCTCCTACAATGAGCAGTTCTTC. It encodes CSVRGTPSYNEQFF.

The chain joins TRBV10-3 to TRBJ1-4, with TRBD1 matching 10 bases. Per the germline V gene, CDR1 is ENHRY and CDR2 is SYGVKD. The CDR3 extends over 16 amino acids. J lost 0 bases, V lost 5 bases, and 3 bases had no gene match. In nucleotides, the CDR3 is TGTGCCATCAGTCCCGGGACAGGGGCAACTAATGAAAAACTGTTTTTT. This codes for CAISPGTGATNEKLFF.

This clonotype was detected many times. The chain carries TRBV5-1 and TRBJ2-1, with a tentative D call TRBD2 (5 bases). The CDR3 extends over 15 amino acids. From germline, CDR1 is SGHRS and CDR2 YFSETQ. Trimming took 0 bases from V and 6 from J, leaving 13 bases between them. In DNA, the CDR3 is TGCGCCAGCAGCTTGGGTCAGTGGGAGCGCAATGAGCAGTTCTTC. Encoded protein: CASSLGQWERNEQFF.

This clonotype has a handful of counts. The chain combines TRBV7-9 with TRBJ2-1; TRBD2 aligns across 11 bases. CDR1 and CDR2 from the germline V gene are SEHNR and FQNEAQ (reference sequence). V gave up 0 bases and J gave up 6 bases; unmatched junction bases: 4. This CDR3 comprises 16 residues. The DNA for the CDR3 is TGTGCCAGCAGCTTAGCCGGACTAGCGGGCCGCAATGAGCAGTTCTTC. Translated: CASSLAGLAGRNEQFF.

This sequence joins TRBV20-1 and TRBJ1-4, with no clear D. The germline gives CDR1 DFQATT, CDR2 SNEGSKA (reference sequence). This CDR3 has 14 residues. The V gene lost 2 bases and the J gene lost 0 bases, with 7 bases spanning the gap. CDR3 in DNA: TGCAGTGCTAGACCTAGGCCAACTAATGAAAAACTGTTTTTT. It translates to CSARPRPTNEKLFF.

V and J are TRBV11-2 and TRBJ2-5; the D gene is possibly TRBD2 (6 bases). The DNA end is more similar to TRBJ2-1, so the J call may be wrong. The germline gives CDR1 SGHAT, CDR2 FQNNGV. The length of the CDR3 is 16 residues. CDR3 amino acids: CASSLDMVSGRNEQFF. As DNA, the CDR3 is TGTGCCAGCAGCTTAGATATGGTAAGCGGGCGAAATGAGCAGTTCTTC.

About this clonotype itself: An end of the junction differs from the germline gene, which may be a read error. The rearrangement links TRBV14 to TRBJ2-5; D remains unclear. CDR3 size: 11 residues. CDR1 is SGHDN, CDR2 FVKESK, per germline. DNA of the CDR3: TGTGCCAGCAGCCAAGGTGGGAAAGCGTTCTTC. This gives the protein CASSQGGKAFF.

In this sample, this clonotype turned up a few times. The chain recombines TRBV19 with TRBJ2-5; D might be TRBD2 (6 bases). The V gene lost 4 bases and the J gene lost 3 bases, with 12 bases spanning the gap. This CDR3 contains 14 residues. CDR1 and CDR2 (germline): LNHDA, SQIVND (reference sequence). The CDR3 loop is CASSKPGLKETQYF. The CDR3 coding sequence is TGTGCCAGTAGTAAGCCGGGACTTAAAGAGACCCAGTACTTC.

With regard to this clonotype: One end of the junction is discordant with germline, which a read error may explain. CDR3 residues: CAASAHPGYGGSRGGNEQFF. In DNA form, the CDR3 reads TGTGCCGCCAGTGCCCACCCGGGGTATGGCGGGAGCAGAGGCGGGAATGAGCAGTTCTTC. The chain combines TRBV24-1 with TRBJ2-1, with TRBD2 matching over 7 bases. Looked up from germline, CDR1 is KGHDR and CDR2 is SFDVKD. This CDR3 spans 20 amino acids.

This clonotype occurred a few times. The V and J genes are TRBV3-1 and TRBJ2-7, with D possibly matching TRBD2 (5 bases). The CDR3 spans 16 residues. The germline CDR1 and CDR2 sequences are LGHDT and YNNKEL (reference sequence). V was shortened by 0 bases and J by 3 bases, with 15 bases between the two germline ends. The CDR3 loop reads CASSQESLGNHYEQYF. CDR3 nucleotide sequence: TGTGCCAGCAGCCAAGAAAGTCTCGGGAACCACTACGAGCAGTACTTC.

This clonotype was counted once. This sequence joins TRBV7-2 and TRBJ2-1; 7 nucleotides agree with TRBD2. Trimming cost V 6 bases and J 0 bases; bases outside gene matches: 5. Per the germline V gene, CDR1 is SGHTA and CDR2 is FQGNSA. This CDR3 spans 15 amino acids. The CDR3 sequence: CASSGGGSSYNEQFF. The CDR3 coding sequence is TGTGCCAGCAGTGGGGGGGGAAGCTCCTACAATGAGCAGTTCTTC.

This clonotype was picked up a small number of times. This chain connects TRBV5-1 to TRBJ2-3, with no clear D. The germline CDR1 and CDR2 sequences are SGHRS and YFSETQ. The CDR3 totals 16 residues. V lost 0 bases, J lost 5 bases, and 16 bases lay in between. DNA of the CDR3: TGCGCCAGCAGCTTGGGACCTAGTAACCCCAGAGATACGCAGTATTTT. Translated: CASSLGPSNPRDTQYF.

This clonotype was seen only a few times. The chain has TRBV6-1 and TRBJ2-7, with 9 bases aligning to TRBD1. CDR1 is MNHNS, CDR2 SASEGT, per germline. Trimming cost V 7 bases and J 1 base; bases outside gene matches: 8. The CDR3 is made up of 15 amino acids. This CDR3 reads CASTPGQGMSYEQYF. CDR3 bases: TGTGCCAGCACACCGGGACAGGGTATGTCCTACGAGCAGTACTTC.

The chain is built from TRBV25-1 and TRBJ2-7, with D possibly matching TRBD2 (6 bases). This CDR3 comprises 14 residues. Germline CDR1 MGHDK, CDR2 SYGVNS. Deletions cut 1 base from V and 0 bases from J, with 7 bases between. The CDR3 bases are TGTGCCAGCAGTGAATGGGGGGACTCCTACGAGCAGTACTTC. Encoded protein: CASSEWGDSYEQYF.